The entry that follows covers one T cell receptor beta chain sequence. What it binds is unknown. Clones were read by immunoSEQ multiplex PCR, and TCRdb kept only the in-frame ones, dropping some. The sample consists of some 19,000 clones, approximately 82% of them appearing once. The data belong to a study of somatic mutations in cytotoxic T cells in rheumatoid arthritis. Study as a whole: Using a FACSAria II or Sony SH800, a portion of the V beta antibody-stained T-cell populations were flow-sorted at nearly 100% purity, and among those populations were V beta1+ cells that were then sequenced for TCRB.

Germline V gives CDR1 MNHNS, CDR2 SASEGT. V was shortened by 7 bases and J by 5 bases, with 20 bases between the two germline ends. The CDR3 covers 15 residues. Overall study findings and caveats: Antigen specificity of the expanded CD8+ clones was not determined. Rheumatoid arthritis patients and age-matched healthy controls showed no significant difference in CD8+ T-cell clonality.

The V gene is TRBV6-1, the J gene TRBJ1-2; a possible D gene is TRBD1 (5 bases). The source is a young man with rheumatoid arthritis. The sequencing input was CD8+ T cells sorted from blood. This CDR3 reads CASTGAGEGYYGYTF. CDR3 coding DNA: TGTGCCAGCACCGGGGCGGGGGAGGGTTATTATGGCTACACCTTC.